This TCR beta chain appears in the sequencing data of a study of identical twins. Findings of the study overall: Researchers reported excess low generation probability among twin-shared out-of-frame alpha sequences.

MiXCR, applied by TCRdb to the 5' RACE reads, yields one record per CDR3 protein. This sample has approximately 490,000 distinct CDR3 sequences; approximately 20% occur once, and the top ten carry about 0.48%. As regards this clonotype: The antigen is undetermined.

These sequences were also reported in another study, on yellow fever vaccine responses in identical twins.

Material for sequencing was CD4+ T cells sorted from blood. The TCR originated in a woman younger than 30 in good health.

The CDR3 DNA reads TGTGCCAGCAGCAAAGGACAGGGGGCTACCAAAAACATTCAGTACTTC. Amino acids: CASSKGQGATKNIQYF. This sequence joins TRBV21-1 and TRBJ2-4; no check of the table's D call, TRBD1, against the DNA was made. TRBV21-1 is labeled a pseudogene. The CDR3 loop spans 16 amino acids.